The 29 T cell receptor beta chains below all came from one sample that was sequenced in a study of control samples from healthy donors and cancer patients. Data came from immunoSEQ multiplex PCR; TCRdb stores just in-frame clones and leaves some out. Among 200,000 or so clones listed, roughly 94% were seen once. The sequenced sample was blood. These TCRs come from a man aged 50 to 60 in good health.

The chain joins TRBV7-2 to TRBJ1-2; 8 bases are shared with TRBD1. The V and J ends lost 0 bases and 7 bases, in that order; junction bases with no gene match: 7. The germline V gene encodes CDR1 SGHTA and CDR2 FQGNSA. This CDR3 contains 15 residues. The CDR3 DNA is TGTGCCAGCAGCTTAGCCTGGACAGGGTACTCTGGCTACACCTTC. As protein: CASSLAWTGYSGYTF.

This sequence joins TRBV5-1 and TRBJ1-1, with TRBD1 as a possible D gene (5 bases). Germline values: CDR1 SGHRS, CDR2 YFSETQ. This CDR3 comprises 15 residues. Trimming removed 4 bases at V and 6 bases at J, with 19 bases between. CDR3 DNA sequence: TGCGCCAGCAGCGTCGATCCCGGGACGGGGGCTGAAGCTTTCTTT. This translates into CASSVDPGTGAEAFF.

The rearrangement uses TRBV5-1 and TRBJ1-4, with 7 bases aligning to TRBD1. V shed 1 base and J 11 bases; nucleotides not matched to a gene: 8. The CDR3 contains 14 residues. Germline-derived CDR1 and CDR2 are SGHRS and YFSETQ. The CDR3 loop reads CASSLSGGMSKLFF. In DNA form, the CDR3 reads TGCGCCAGCAGCTTGTCAGGGGGGATGTCGAAACTGTTTTTT.

The CDR3 reads CASSPRLGAGETQYF. For the CDR3, the DNA is TGCGCCAGCAGTCCCAGGCTGGGGGCCGGGGAGACCCAGTACTTC. The gene calls are TRBV10-1 and TRBJ2-5; tentative D call: TRBD1 (6 bases). V lost 5 bases and J 5 bases, leaving 18 bases between the germline ends. Germline-derived CDR1 and CDR2 are WNHNN and SYGVQD (reference sequence). CDR3 length: 15 amino acids.

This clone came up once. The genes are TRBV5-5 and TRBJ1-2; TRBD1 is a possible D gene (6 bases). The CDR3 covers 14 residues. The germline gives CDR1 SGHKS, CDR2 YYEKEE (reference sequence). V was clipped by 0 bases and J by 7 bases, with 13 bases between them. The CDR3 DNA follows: TGTGCCAGCAGCTTGGGGGGGCCAGGTTCTGGCTACACCTTC. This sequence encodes CASSLGGPGSGYTF. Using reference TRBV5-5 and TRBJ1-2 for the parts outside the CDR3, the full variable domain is DAGVTQSPTHLIKTRGQQVTLRCSPISGHKSVSWYQQVLGQGPQFIFQYYEKEERGRGNFPDRFSARQFPNYSSELNVNALLLGDSALYLCASSLGGPGSGYTFGSGTRLTVV.

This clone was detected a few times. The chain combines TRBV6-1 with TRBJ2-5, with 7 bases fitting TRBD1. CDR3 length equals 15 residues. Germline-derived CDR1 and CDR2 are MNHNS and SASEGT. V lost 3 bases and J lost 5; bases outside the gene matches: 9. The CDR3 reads CASSERGQGMETQYF. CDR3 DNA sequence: TGTGCCAGCAGTGAGAGGGGGCAGGGGATGGAGACCCAGTACTTC.

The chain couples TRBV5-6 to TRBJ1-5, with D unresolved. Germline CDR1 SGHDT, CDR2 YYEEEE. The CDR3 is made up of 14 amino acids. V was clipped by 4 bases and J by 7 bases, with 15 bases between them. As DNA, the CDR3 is TGTGCCAGCAGCATCGCCCCGGACGGGCAGCCCCAGCATTTT. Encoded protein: CASSIAPDGQPQHF.

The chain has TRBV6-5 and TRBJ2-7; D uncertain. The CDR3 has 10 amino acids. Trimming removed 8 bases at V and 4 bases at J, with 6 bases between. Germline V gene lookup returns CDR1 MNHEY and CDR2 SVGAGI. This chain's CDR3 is CASPSYEQYV. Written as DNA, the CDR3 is TGTGCCAGCCCTTCTTACGAGCAGTACGTC.

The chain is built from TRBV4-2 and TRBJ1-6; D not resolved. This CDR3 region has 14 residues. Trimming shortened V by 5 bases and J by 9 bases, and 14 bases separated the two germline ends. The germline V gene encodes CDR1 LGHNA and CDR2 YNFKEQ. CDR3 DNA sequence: TGTGCCAGCAGCACCTCCTCTGATCGTTCACCCCTCCACTTT. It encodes CASSTSSDRSPLHF.

The CDR3 sequence: CASHNRVLDDTQYF. The CDR3 region has the DNA TGTGCCAGCCATAACAGGGTCCTCGATGATACGCAGTATTTT. The V call is TRBV18, the J call TRBJ2-3; tentative D call: TRBD1 (6 bases). V shed 8 bases and J shed 6 bases, with 18 bases lying between them. The V gene's germline CDR1 is KGHSH and CDR2 LQKENI. This CDR3 has 14 amino acids.

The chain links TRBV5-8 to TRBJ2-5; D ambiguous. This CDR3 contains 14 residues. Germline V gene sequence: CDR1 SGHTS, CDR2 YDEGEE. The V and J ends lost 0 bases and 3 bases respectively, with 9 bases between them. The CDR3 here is CASSLGTAKETQYF. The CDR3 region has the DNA TGTGCCAGCAGCTTGGGGACGGCCAAAGAGACCCAGTACTTC.

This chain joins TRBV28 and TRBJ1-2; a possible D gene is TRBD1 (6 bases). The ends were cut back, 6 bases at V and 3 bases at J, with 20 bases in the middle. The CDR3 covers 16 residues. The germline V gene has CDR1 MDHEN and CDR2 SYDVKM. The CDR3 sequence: CASSPNDRIGYYGYTF. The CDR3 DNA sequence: TGTGCCAGCAGCCCTAACGACAGGATCGGCTACTATGGCTACACCTTC.

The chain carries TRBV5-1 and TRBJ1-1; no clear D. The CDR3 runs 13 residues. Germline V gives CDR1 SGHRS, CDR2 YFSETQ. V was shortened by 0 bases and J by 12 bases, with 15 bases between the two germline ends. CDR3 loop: CASSLDGREKPFF. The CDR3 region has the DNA TGCGCCAGCAGCTTGGATGGTCGGGAAAAACCTTTCTTT.

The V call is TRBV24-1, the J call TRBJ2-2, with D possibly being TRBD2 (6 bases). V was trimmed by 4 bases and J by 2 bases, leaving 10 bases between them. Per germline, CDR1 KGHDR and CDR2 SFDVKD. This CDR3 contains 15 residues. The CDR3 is CATSDPGTNTGELFF. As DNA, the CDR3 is TGTGCCACCAGTGACCCCGGGACTAACACCGGGGAGCTGTTTTTT.

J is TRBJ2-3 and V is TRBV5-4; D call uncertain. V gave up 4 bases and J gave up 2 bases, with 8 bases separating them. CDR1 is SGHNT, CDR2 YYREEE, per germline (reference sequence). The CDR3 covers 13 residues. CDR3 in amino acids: CASSPPNTDTQYF. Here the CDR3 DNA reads TGTGCCAGCAGCCCCCCGAACACAGATACGCAGTATTTT.

The CDR3: CASSLRFLGNRSSYEQYV. CDR3 DNA sequence: TGTGCCAGCAGCTTGAGGTTCTTGGGCAACCGGAGCTCCTACGAGCAGTACGTC. J is TRBJ2-7 and V is TRBV5-4; D gene unclear. Trimming stripped 1 base from V and 0 bases from J, with 20 bases between. CDR1 is SGHNT and CDR2 is YYREEE in the germline V gene (reference sequence). The CDR3 has 18 amino acids.

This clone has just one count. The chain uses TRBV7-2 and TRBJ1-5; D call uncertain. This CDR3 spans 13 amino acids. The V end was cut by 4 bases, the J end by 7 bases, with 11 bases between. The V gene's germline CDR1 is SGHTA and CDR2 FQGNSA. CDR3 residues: CASSSMSEQPQHF. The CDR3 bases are TGTGCCAGCAGCTCCATGAGTGAACAGCCCCAGCATTTT.

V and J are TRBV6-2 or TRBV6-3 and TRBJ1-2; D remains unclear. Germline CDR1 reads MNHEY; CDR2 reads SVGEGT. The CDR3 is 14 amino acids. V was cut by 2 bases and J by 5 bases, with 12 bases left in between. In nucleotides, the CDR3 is TGTGCCAGCAGTTACATCCAGGCTTCGTATGGCTACACCTTC. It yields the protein CASSYIQASYGYTF.

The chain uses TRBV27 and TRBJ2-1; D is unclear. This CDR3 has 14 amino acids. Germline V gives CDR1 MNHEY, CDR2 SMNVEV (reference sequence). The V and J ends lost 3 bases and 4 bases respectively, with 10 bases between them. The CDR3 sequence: CASSLFPEYNEQFF. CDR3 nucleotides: TGTGCCAGCAGTTTGTTCCCAGAGTACAATGAGCAGTTCTTC.

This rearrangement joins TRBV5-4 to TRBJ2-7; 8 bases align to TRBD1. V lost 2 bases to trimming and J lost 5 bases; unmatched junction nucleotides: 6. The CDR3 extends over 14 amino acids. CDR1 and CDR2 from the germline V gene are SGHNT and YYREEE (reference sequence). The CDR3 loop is CASSFQGASHEQYF. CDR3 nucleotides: TGTGCCAGCAGCTTCCAGGGGGCAAGTCACGAGCAGTACTTC.

The CDR3 is CASSLGLAGEEQFF. CDR3 bases: TGTGCCAGCAGTCTTGGACTAGCGGGGGAGGAGCAGTTCTTC. V is TRBV6-6 and J is TRBJ2-1; TRBD2 matches 13 bases. The CDR3 has 14 amino acids. Germline CDR1 and CDR2: MNHNY and SVGAGI (reference sequence). The junction had 5 bases not matched to a gene; V was cut back by 5 bases and J by 10 bases.

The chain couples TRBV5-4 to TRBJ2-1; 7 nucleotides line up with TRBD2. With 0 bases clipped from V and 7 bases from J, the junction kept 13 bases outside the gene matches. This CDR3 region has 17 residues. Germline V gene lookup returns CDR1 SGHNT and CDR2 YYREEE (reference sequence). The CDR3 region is CASSLANGGVLGNEQFF. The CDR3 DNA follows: TGTGCCAGCAGCTTGGCCAATGGGGGGGTATTAGGTAATGAGCAGTTCTTC.

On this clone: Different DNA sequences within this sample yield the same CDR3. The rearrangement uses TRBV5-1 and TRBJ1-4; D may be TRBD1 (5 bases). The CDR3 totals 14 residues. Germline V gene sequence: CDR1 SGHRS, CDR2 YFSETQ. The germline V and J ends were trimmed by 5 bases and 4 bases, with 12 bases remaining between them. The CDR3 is CASRRDGGNEKLFF. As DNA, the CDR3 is TGCGCCAGCAGGAGGGACGGAGGTAATGAAAAACTGTTTTTT.

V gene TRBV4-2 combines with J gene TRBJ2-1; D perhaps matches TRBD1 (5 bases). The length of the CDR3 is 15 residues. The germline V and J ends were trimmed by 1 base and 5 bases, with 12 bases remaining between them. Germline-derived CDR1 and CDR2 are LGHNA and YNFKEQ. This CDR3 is CASSQGQILNNEQFF. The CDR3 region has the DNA TGTGCCAGCAGCCAAGGACAGATTCTAAACAATGAGCAGTTCTTC.

The CDR3 sequence is CAWSDRALMKEVFF. In DNA, the CDR3 is TGTGCCTGGAGTGACCGGGCCCTAATGAAAGAGGTGTTTTTT. The gene calls are TRBV30 and TRBJ1-4; D not certain. The CDR3 runs 14 residues. With 1 base removed from V and 15 bases from J, the gap between germline ends came to 21 bases. Looked up from germline, CDR1 is GTSNPN and CDR2 is SVGIG (reference sequence). Together with reference TRBV30 and TRBJ1-4, the CDR3 gives the full variable domain: SQTIHQWPATLVQPVGSPLSLECTVEGTSNPNLYWYRQAAGRGLQLLFYSVGIGQISSEVPQNLSASRPQDRQFILSSKKLLLSDSGFYLCAWSDRALMKEVFFGSGTQLSVL.

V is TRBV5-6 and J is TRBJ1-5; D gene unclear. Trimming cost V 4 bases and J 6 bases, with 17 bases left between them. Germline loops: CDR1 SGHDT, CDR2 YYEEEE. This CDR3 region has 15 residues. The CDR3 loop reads CASSQAGQEGQPQHF. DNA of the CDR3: TGTGCCAGCAGCCAGGCGGGCCAGGAGGGTCAGCCCCAGCATTTT. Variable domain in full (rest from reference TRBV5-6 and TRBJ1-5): DAGVTQSPTHLIKTRGQQVTLRCSPKSGHDTVSWYQQALGQGPQFIFQYYEEEERQRGNFPDRFSGHQFPNYSSELNVNALLLGDSALYLCASSQAGQEGQPQHFGDGTRLSIL.

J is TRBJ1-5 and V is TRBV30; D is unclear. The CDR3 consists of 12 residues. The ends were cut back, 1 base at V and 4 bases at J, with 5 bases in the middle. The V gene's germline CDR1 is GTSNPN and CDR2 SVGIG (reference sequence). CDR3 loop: CAWSGQNQPQHF. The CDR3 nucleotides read TGTGCCTGGAGTGGTCAGAATCAGCCCCAGCATTTT. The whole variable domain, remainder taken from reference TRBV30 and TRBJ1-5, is SQTIHQWPATLVQPVGSPLSLECTVEGTSNPNLYWYRQAAGRGLQLLFYSVGIGQISSEVPQNLSASRPQDRQFILSSKKLLLSDSGFYLCAWSGQNQPQHFGDGTRLSIL.

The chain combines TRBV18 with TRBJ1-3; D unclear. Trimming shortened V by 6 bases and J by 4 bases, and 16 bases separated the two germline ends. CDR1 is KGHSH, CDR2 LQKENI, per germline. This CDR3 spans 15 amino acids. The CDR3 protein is CASSTEEGLGNTIYF. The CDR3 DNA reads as TGTGCCAGCTCTACCGAAGAGGGTCTAGGAAACACCATATATTTT.

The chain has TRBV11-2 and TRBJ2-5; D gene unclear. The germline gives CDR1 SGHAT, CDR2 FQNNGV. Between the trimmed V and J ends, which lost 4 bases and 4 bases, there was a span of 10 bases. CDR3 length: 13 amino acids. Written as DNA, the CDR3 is TGTGCCAGCAGCTCTATATTAGGAGAGACCCAGTACTTC. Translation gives CASSSILGETQYF.